The next 13 T cell receptor beta chains were all read from a single sample in a study of Tregs in tolerant kidney transplant recipients. Sequencing was performed with immunoSEQ multiplex PCR; in TCRdb, only in-frame clones are kept and a portion is missing. This sample carries 45,000 to 55,000 clones, with around 0.8% going to the ten biggest clones. The specimen comprised CD4+ T cells from blood, sampled before the transplant. All receptors come from a human donor who received a combined kidney and bone marrow transplant.

Turning to this clone: The read ends 3 residues shy of where the CDR3 ends; the end is completed using the germline J gene. The genes are TRBV2 and TRBJ1-5, with a weak D call TRBD1 (6 bases). The CDR3 sequence is 13 residues long. V was trimmed by 6 bases and J by 4 bases, leaving 10 bases between them. Per germline, CDR1 SNHLY and CDR2 FYNNEI. The covered CDR3 bases are TGTGCCAGCAGGGACAGCTTTAATCAGCCC. Protein product: CASRDSFNQP. The whole CDR3 region reads CASRDSFNQPQHF.

A word on this clone: The read stops 3 residues short of the end of the CDR3; the missing end is completed from the germline J gene. The rearrangement links TRBV5-4 to TRBJ2-5; 8 bases match TRBD1. In germline, CDR1 is SGHNT, CDR2 YYREEE (reference sequence). V was clipped by 4 bases and J by 2 bases; unmatched bases: 4. The CDR3 has 14 residues. CDR3 amino acids: CASSVGQGQETQYF. The covered CDR3 bases are TGTGCCAGCAGCGTCGGACAGGGTCAAGAGACC.

To note about this clone: Sequencing ends 3 residues short of the CDR3 end; the germline J gene provides the rest. The chain recombines TRBV18 with TRBJ1-1; 7 bases match TRBD1. The V gene's germline CDR1 is KGHSH and CDR2 LQKENI. CDR3 length: 14 residues. V lost 3 bases to trimming and J lost 1 base; unmatched junction nucleotides: 2. The part of the CDR3 DNA that was read is TGTGCCAGCTCACCGAACAGGGGGAACACTGAA. This encodes CASSPNRGNTE. The complete CDR3 sequence is CASSPNRGNTEAFF.

As concerns this clone: The read terminates 3 residues ahead of where the CDR3 ends, so the germline J gene completes it. V usage is TRBV18 and J usage is TRBJ2-4; 8 bases align to TRBD1. This CDR3 has 16 amino acids. With V trimmed by 3 bases and J by 8 bases, 12 bases remained unmatched. Germline CDR1 KGHSH, CDR2 LQKENI. CDR3 protein: CASSPIRQGMSDIQYF. The CDR3 DNA, read in part, is TGTGCCAGCTCACCGATAAGACAGGGGATGTCAGACATT.

About this clone itself: Coverage ceases 3 residues before the CDR3 finishes, and the germline J gene fills in the end. The genes are TRBV5-1 and TRBJ1-1; a weak D match, TRBD1 (5 bases). The CDR3 is 13 amino acids. Trimming left V 2 bases short and J 2 bases short, with 7 bases between. Germline V gives CDR1 SGHRS, CDR2 YFSETQ. The CDR3 bases that were read are TGCGCCAGCAGCTTTGACAGAAACACTGAA. This sequence encodes CASSFDRNTE. The entire CDR3 protein reads CASSFDRNTEAFF.

As concerns this clone: The CDR3 end lies 3 residues beyond the end of the read and is filled in from the germline J gene. The chain links TRBV19 to TRBJ2-7; weak D call: TRBD1 (6 bases). This CDR3 is built from 14 residues. CDR1 and CDR2 from the germline V gene are LNHDA and SQIVND (reference sequence). V lost 10 bases and J 3 bases, leaving 19 bases between the germline ends. Incomplete CDR3 DNA: TGTGCCACTAAGGAGACAGGTACGCGCTACGAG. Residues: CATKETGTRYE. The CDR3, in full, reads CATKETGTRYEQYF.

In regard to this clone: With the read ending 3 residues before the CDR3 end, the germline J gene is used to fill in that end. This sequence joins TRBV19 and TRBJ2-7; 10 bases are shared with TRBD2. Germline loops: CDR1 LNHDA, CDR2 SQIVND (reference sequence). V was pared by 5 bases and J by 4 bases, with 11 bases of the junction left unmatched. The CDR3 runs to 16 residues. The CDR3 spells CASSSAWASGRYEQYF. The part of the CDR3 DNA that was read is TGTGCCAGTAGTTCAGCCTGGGCTAGCGGGAGATACGAG.

To note about this clone: Coverage ceases 3 residues before the CDR3 finishes, and the germline J gene fills in the end. The genes are TRBV18 and TRBJ1-5; 9 bases agree with TRBD1. Germline V gives CDR1 KGHSH, CDR2 LQKENI. There are 14 residues in the CDR3. After removal of 3 bases from V and 6 bases from J, the junction contained 3 bases not matched to a gene. The chain's CDR3 is CASSPGQGGQPQHF. The part of the CDR3 DNA that was read is TGTGCCAGCTCACCGGGACAGGGTGGTCAGCCC. Combining the CDR3 with reference TRBV18 and TRBJ1-5 gives the whole variable domain NAGVMQNPRHLVRRRGQEARLRCSPMKGHSHVYWYRQLPEEGLKFMVYLQKENIIDESGMPKERFSAEFPKEGPSILRIQQVVRGDSAAYFCASSPGQGGQPQHFGDGTRLSIL.

To note about this clone: The missing CDR3 end, 3 residues past where the read stops, is filled in from the germline J gene. The chain joins TRBV18 to TRBJ2-5; 12 nucleotides match TRBD2. This CDR3 is built from 15 residues. Germline CDR1 KGHSH, CDR2 LQKENI. V was clipped by 1 base and J by 4 bases; unmatched bases: 1. This CDR3 reads CASSPQGLAGETQYF. CDR3 bases read: TGTGCCAGCTCACCACAGGGACTAGCGGGAGAGACC.

The part of the CDR3 DNA that was read is TGTGCCAGTAGTGACAGTCGGGGGGGAGCTAAAAACATT. As protein: CASSDSRGGAKNI. The complete CDR3 protein is CASSDSRGGAKNIQYF. The chain has TRBV19 and TRBJ2-4; 8 bases are a match to TRBD2. The sequence runs out 3 residues before the end of the CDR3; the remainder is reconstructed from the germline J gene. CDR3 length: 16 amino acids. V dropped 5 bases and J dropped 4; count of bases not matched to a gene: 10. Germline loops: CDR1 LNHDA, CDR2 SQIVND (reference sequence). Full variable domain (remainder filled in from reference TRBV19 and TRBJ2-4): DGGITQSPKYLFRKEGQNVTLSCEQNLNHDAMYWYRQDPGQGLRLIYYSQIVNDFQKGDIAEGYSVSREKKESFPLTVTSAQKNPTAFYLCASSDSRGGAKNIQYFGAGTRLSVL.

About this clone: The read gets to within 3 residues of the CDR3 end, and the germline J gene fills in the rest. The genes are TRBV18 and TRBJ2-7, with 7 nucleotides matching TRBD1. The V gene end was trimmed by 6 bases and the J gene end by 4 bases; junction bases not matched to a gene: 12. This CDR3 has 15 amino acids. From germline, CDR1 is KGHSH and CDR2 LQKENI. The chain's CDR3 is CASSKGDSGGYEQYF. The CDR3 DNA, read in part, is TGTGCCAGCTCCAAAGGGGACAGTGGGGGATACGAG.

Details on this clone: With the read ending 3 residues before the CDR3 end, the germline J gene is used to fill in that end. V usage is TRBV11-2 and J usage is TRBJ2-7; 8 bases are shared with TRBD2. V gave up 5 bases and J gave up 3 bases; unmatched junction bases: 9. Germline CDR1 reads SGHAT; CDR2 reads FQNNGV. This CDR3 is 15 amino acids long. Here the CDR3 reads CASSPPGGTFYEQYF. The CDR3 bases that were read are TGTGCCAGCAGCCCCCCGGGAGGGACATTCTACGAG. Based on the CDR3 plus reference TRBV11-2 and TRBJ2-7, the full variable domain is EAGVAQSPRYKIIEKRQSVAFWCNPISGHATLYWYQQILGQGPKLLIQFQNNGVVDDSQLPKDRFSAERLKGVDSTLKIQPAKLEDSAVYLCASSPPGGTFYEQYFGPGTRLTVT.

As regards this clone: The read halts 3 residues ahead of the CDR3 end, with the missing end drawn from the germline J gene. The chain links TRBV11-2 to TRBJ2-7; 8 bases agree with TRBD1. The CDR3 spans 14 residues. The germline CDR1 and CDR2 sequences are SGHAT and FQNNGV. The V segment lost 1 base and the J segment 4 bases; nucleotides outside the gene matches: 3. This CDR3 reads CASSLARTGYEQYF. CDR3 DNA, as far as it was read: TGTGCCAGCAGCTTAGCGAGGACAGGGTACGAG.